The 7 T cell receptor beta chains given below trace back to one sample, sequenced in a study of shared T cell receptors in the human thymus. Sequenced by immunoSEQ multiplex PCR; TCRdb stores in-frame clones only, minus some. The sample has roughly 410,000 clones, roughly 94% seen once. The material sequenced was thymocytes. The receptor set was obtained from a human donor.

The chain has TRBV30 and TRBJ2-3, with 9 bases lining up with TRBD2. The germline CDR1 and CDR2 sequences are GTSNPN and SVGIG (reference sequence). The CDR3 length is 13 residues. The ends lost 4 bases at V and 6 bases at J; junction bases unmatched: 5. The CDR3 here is CAWNIAGVDTQYF. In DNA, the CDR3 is TGTGCCTGGAACATAGCGGGAGTTGATACGCAGTATTTT.

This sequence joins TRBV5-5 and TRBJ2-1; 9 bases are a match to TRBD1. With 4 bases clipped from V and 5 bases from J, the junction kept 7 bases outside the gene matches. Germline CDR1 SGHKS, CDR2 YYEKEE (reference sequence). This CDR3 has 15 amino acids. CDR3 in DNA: TGTGCCAGCAGCCCGGGGGACAGGGATCACAATGAGCAGTTCTTC. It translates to CASSPGDRDHNEQFF. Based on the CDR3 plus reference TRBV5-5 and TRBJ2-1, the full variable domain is DAGVTQSPTHLIKTRGQQVTLRCSPISGHKSVSWYQQVLGQGPQFIFQYYEKEERGRGNFPDRFSARQFPNYSSELNVNALLLGDSALYLCASSPGDRDHNEQFFGPGTRLTVL.

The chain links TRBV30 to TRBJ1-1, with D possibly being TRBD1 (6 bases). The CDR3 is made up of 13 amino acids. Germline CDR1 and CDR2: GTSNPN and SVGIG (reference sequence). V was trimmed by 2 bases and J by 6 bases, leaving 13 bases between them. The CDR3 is CAWSSTGSSEAFF. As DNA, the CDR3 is TGTGCCTGGAGTTCCACAGGGAGTTCTGAAGCTTTCTTT.

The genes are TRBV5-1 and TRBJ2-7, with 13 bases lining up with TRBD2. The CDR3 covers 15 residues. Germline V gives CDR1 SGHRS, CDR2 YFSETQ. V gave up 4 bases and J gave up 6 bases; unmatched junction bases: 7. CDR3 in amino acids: CASSVGLAGIGEQYF. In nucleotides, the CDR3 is TGCGCCAGCAGCGTGGGACTAGCGGGAATTGGCGAGCAGTACTTC.

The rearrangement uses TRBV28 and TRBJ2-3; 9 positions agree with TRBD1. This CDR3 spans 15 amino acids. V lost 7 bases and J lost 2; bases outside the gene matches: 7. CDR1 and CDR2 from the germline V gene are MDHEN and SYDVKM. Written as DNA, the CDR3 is TGTGCCAGCATCGGGGACAGGGCGATCACAGATACGCAGTATTTT. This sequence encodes CASIGDRAITDTQYF.

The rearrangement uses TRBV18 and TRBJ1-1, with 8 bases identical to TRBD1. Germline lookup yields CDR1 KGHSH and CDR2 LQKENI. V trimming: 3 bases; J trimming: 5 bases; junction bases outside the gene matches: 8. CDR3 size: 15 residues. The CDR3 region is CASSPQDRVGTEAFF. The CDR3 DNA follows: TGTGCCAGCTCACCCCAGGACAGGGTCGGTACTGAAGCTTTCTTT.

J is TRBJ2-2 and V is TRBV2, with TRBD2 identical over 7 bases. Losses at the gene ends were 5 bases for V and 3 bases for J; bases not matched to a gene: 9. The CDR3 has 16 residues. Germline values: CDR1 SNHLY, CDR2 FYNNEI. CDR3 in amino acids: CASSSVGGSDTGELFF. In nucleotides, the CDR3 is TGTGCCAGCAGTTCTGTGGGCGGGAGCGACACCGGGGAGCTGTTTTTT.